Each of the 13 T cell receptor beta chains below was sequenced from the same sample in a study of T cells in Graves' hyperthyroidism and ophthalmopathy. TCR beta CDR3 region amplification was performed from RNA transcripts. Researchers ran a first-round RT-PCR on the TCR CDR3 using the HTBI primer set. One entry per CDR3 protein results from TCRdb running MiXCR on the multiplex PCR reads. The sample has under 350,000 distinct CDR3 sequences; over 15% are singletons. The sequencing sample was made of blood. Every receptor here comes from a woman aged 55-70 years with Graves' ophthalmopathy.

This clonotype was counted many times. The rearrangement joins TRBV27 to TRBJ2-7, with no clear D. Germline V gene data show CDR1 as MNHEY and CDR2 as SMNVEV (reference sequence). V was cut by 8 bases and J by 6 bases, with 23 bases left in between. The CDR3 is 15 amino acids. CDR3 residues: CASSTAPPGSGEQYF. DNA of the CDR3: TGTGCCAGCTCCACAGCACCACCCGGATCGGGCGAGCAGTACTTC.

This clonotype was recorded a few times. The gene calls are TRBV20-1 and TRBJ2-7; 7 bases are a match to TRBD1. The ends lost 1 base at V and 3 bases at J; junction bases unmatched: 0. The length of the CDR3 is 12 residues. CDR1 DFQATT and CDR2 SNEGSKA come from the germline V gene (reference sequence). CDR3 nucleotides: TGCAGTGCTAGAGGGGACAGCTACGAGCAGTACTTC. Its protein is CSARGDSYEQYF.

About this clonotype: At one end the junction does not follow the germline gene, possibly because of a read error. The rearrangement links TRBV6-1 to TRBJ2-7; D is ambiguous. CDR3 length equals 15 residues. Looked up from germline, CDR1 is MNHNS and CDR2 is SASEGT. CDR3 protein: CASSEVNVGSYGQYF. In DNA, the CDR3 is TGTGCCAGCAGTGAAGTAAACGTCGGCTCCTACGGGCAGTACTTC.

The chain carries TRBV20-1 and TRBJ2-3; possibly TRBD1 for D (6 bases). This CDR3 region has 12 residues. The ends were cut back, 1 base at V and 6 bases at J, with 8 bases in the middle. The germline CDR1 and CDR2 sequences are DFQATT and SNEGSKA (reference sequence). CDR3 coding DNA: TGCAGTGCTAGAGGGCAGGGGGATACGCAGTATTTT. Its protein product is CSARGQGDTQYF.

At least ten counts were recorded for this clonotype. The V gene is TRBV5-1, the J gene TRBJ2-2; no clear D. The CDR3 has 13 residues. Between the trimmed V and J ends, which lost 5 bases and 4 bases, there was a span of 9 bases. Germline CDR1 and CDR2: SGHRS and YFSETQ. The CDR3 DNA reads as TGCGCCAGCAGTCCCCCGAGCACCGGGGAGCTGTTTTTT. Residues: CASSPPSTGELFF. Based on the CDR3 plus reference TRBV5-1 and TRBJ2-2, the full variable domain is KAGVTQTPRYLIKTRGQQVTLSCSPISGHRSVSWYQQTPGQGLQFLFEYFSETQRNKGNFPGRFSGRQFSNSRSEMNVSTLELGDSALYLCASSPPSTGELFFGEGSRLTVL.

The sample holds many counts of this clonotype. V and J are TRBV28 and TRBJ2-7, with TRBD1 matching over 8 bases. CDR1 and CDR2 from the germline V gene are MDHEN and SYDVKM. The length of the CDR3 is 12 residues. Trimming at V came to 6 bases and at J to 9 bases, leaving 7 bases not matched to a gene. The CDR3 region is CASRLQGERQYF. The CDR3 DNA reads TGTGCCAGCAGACTACAGGGGGAGAGGCAGTACTTC. The variable domain in full, with the rest retrieved from reference TRBV28 and TRBJ2-7, is DVKVTQSSRYLVKRTGEKVFLECVQDMDHENMFWYRQDPGLGLRLIYFSYDVKMKEKGDIPEGYSVSREKKERFSLILESASTNQTSMYLCASRLQGERQYFGPGTRLTVT.

This clonotype was observed a handful of times. This chain joins TRBV27 and TRBJ1-6; D gene ambiguous. Per the germline V gene, CDR1 is MNHEY and CDR2 is SMNVEV (reference sequence). Trimming removed 5 bases from V and 6 bases from J, with 14 bases in between. This CDR3 is 15 amino acids long. CDR3 amino acids: CASSDETGLNSPLHF. CDR3 bases: TGTGCCAGCAGTGACGAGACGGGCCTTAATTCACCCCTCCACTTT.

Many counts were recorded for this clonotype. This chain uses TRBV6-1 with TRBJ1-5; D call uncertain. This CDR3 contains 14 residues. Germline CDR1 is MNHNS and CDR2 is SASEGT. V gave up 5 bases and J gave up 6 bases, with 14 bases separating them. CDR3 in amino acids: CASSPLGMGQPQHF. CDR3 DNA sequence: TGTGCCAGCAGTCCTCTGGGGATGGGTCAGCCCCAGCATTTT.

This chain connects TRBV7-6 to TRBJ1-4; D not resolved. CDR1 SGHVS and CDR2 FNYEAQ come from the germline V gene. The CDR3 extends over 15 amino acids. Trimming took 4 bases from V and 0 from J, leaving 9 bases between them. DNA for the CDR3: TGTGCCAGCAGCTCCAAGATAGCAACTAATGAAAAACTGTTTTTT. It specifies CASSSKIATNEKLFF.

The chain joins TRBV6-1 to TRBJ1-2; 11 bases are a match to TRBD1. Germline V gene sequence: CDR1 MNHNS, CDR2 SASEGT. Trimming took 6 bases from V and 8 from J; bases not matched to a gene: 14. The CDR3 is made up of 16 amino acids. The CDR3 DNA follows: TGTGCCAGCAGACCTACCCCGGGACAGGGGGTAAGGGGCTACACCTTC. It is translated as CASRPTPGQGVRGYTF.

Many counts were recorded for this clonotype. This rearrangement joins TRBV27 to TRBJ2-7; 9 bases line up with TRBD2. Looked up from germline, CDR1 is MNHEY and CDR2 is SMNVEV (reference sequence). Germline trimming cut 6 bases from V and 6 bases from J; bases unmatched to any gene: 12. This CDR3 is 15 amino acids long. The CDR3 loop reads CASSSTGGRASEQYF. In DNA, the CDR3 is TGTGCCAGCAGCTCCACTGGCGGGAGGGCCAGCGAGCAGTACTTC.

The chain uses TRBV7-9 and TRBJ1-3; 8 bases agree with TRBD1. CDR1 is SEHNR, CDR2 FQNEAQ, per germline (reference sequence). This CDR3 is 16 amino acids long. The V and J ends lost 5 bases and 0 bases, in that order; junction bases with no gene match: 6. CDR3 in DNA: TGTGCCAGCAGCAACAGGGGGACTAGCTCTGGAAACACCATATATTTT. Protein product: CASSNRGTSSGNTIYF. Complete variable domain (other parts from reference TRBV7-9 and TRBJ1-3): DTGVSQNPRHKITKRGQNVTFRCDPISEHNRLYWYRQTLGQGPEFLTYFQNEAQLEKSRLLSDRFSAERPKGSFSTLEIQRTEQGDSAMYLCASSNRGTSSGNTIYFGEGSWLTVV.

This clonotype showed up many times. J is TRBJ1-5 and V is TRBV6-1, with D tentatively TRBD1 (5 bases). Trimming took off 3 bases at V and 2 bases at J, with 11 bases between the two ends. Germline values: CDR1 MNHNS, CDR2 SASEGT. This CDR3 has 15 amino acids. The CDR3: CASSEGIQGNQPQHF. CDR3 nucleotides: TGTGCCAGCAGTGAGGGAATACAGGGCAATCAGCCCCAGCATTTT.